This T cell receptor beta chain was identified during a study of CD8+ T cells in alopecia areata. Extraction of RNA preceded its reverse transcription into cDNA, which served as the sequencing template. Assay: immunoSEQ multiplex PCR; the TCRdb copy retains only in-frame clones and omits some. The table has 120,000 or so clones, about 61% seen once. Turning to this clone: What it binds is unknown.

Whole-study findings and limits: Sequence data from scalp samples additionally include resident alphabeta T cells of normal skin.

The sequence came from a human donor in good health. The material sequenced was CD4+ T cells sorted from blood.

CDR3 sequence reads: CASSPRLHSSTDTQYF. DNA for the CDR3: TGTGCCAGCAGTCCAAGACTCCATTCTAGCACAGATACGCAGTATTTT. The rearrangement links TRBV7-2 to TRBJ2-3; no clear D gene. The CDR3 covers 16 residues. V was trimmed by 6 bases and J by 0 bases, leaving 16 bases between them. Germline-derived CDR1 and CDR2 are SGHTA and FQGNSA.